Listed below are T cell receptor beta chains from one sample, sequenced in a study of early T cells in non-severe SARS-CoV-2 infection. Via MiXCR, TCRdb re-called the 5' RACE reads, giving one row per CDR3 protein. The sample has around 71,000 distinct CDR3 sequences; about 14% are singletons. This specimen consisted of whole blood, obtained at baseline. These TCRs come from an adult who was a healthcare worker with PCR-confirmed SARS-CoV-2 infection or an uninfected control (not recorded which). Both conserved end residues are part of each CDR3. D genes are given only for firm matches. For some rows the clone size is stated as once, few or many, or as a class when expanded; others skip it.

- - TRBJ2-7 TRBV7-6 CASSPLQGYEQYF TGTGCCAGCAGCCCACTTCAGGGCTACGAGCAGTACTTC
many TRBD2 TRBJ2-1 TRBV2 CASSGLAGVHEQFF TGTGCCAGCAGCGGACTAGCGGGAGTACATGAGCAGTTCTTC
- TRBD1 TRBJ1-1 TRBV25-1 CASSEFTDRRIF TGTGCCAGCAGTGAATTCACGGACAGGCGGATCTTT
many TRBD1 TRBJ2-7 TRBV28 CASSLLDRVYEQYF TGTGCCAGCAGTTTATTGGACAGGGTTTACGAGCAGTACTTC
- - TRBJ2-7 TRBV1 CTSSQVVTRPGQLTYEQYF TGCACCAGCAGCCAAGTCGTGACGAGGCCTGGGCAGTTAACCTACGAGCAGTACTTC
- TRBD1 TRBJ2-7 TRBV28 CASLRDRGLEQYF TGTGCCAGCCTCCGGGACAGGGGACTCGAGCAGTACTTC
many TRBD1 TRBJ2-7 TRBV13 CASSSPTGIHEQYF TGTGCCAGCAGCTCCCCGACAGGGATCCACGAGCAGTACTTC
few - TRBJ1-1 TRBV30 CASLAGDTEAFF TGTGCCTCCCTAGCGGGGGACACTGAAGCTTTCTTT
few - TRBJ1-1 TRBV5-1 CASSLAVTLNTEAFF TGCGCCAGCAGCTTGGCTGTGACACTGAACACTGAAGCTTTCTTT
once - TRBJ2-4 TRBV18 CASSPSGKNIQYF TGTGCCAGCTCACCGAGCGGCAAAAACATTCAGTACTTC
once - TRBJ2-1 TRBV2 CASSDQVRTEQFF TGTGCCAGCAGTGATCAGGTGCGAACCGAGCAGTTCTTC
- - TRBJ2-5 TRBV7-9 CASSTPGTQETQYF TGTGCCAGCAGCACCCCCGGGACGCAAGAGACCCAGTACTTC
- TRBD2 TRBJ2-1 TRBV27 CASSPLAGEREQFF TGTGCCAGCAGTCCACTAGCGGGAGAGAGAGAGCAGTTCTTC
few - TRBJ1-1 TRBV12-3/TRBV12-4 CASSLGSNTEAFF TGTGCCAGCAGTTTGGGATCGAACACTGAAGCTTTCTTT
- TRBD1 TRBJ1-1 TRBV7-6 CASSEVGTEIEAFF TGTGCCAGCAGCGAGGTCGGGACAGAGATTGAAGCTTTCTTT
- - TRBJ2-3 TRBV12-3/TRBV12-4 CASNSQGDTQYF TGTGCCAGCAACTCACAGGGAGATACGCAGTATTTT
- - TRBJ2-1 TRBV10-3 CAISESGDATQMEQFF TGTGCCATCAGTGAGTCGGGGGACGCAACTCAGATGGAGCAGTTCTTC
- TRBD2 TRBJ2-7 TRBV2 CASSRSAGGLEQYF TGTGCCAGCTCTAGATCAGCGGGAGGGCTCGAGCAGTACTTC
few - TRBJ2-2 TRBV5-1 CASSLTGRYTGELFF TGCGCCAGCAGCTTGACCGGGAGATACACCGGGGAGCTGTTTTTT
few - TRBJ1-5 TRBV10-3 CAISGTGNQPQHF TGTGCCATCAGTGGGACAGGCAATCAGCCCCAGCATTTT
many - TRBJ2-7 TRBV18 CASSRGGDEQYF TGTGCCAGCTCACGAGGAGGGGACGAGCAGTACTTC
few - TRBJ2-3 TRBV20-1 CSAEPNGRSTDTQYF TGCAGTGCCGAACCCAACGGGAGAAGCACAGATACGCAGTATTTT
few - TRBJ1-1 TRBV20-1 CSAGPVNTEAFF TGCAGTGCTGGGCCCGTGAACACTGAAGCTTTCTTT
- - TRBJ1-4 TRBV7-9 CASSSRGTNEKLFF TGTGCCAGCAGCTCCAGGGGAACTAATGAAAAACTGTTTTTT
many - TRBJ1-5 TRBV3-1 CASSQGGAYQPQHF TGTGCCAGCAGCCAAGGGGGGGCGTATCAGCCCCAGCATTTT
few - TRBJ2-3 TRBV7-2 CASSLGAGLDTQYF TGTGCCAGCAGCTTAGGCGCGGGGTTAGATACGCAGTATTTT
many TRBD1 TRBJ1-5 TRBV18 CASSPEGGQPQHF TGTGCCAGCTCACCAGAAGGGGGCCAGCCCCAGCATTTT
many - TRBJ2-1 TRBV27 CASSFADYNEQFF TGTGCCAGCAGCTTCGCAGACTACAATGAGCAGTTCTTC
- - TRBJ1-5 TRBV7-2 CASSEDLRNQPQHF TGTGCCAGCAGCGAAGACTTGCGCAATCAGCCCCAGCATTTT
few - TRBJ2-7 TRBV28 CASSSSGRYEQYF TGTGCCAGCAGTTCTTCAGGCAGGTACGAGCAGTACTTC
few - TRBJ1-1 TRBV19 CASSINLGISKAFF TGTGCCAGTAGTATTAATTTGGGAATAAGCAAAGCTTTCTTT
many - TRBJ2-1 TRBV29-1 CSVPTSGTSSYNEQFF TGCAGCGTTCCTACCAGCGGGACAAGCTCCTACAATGAGCAGTTCTTC
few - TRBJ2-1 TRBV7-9 CASSYGGEQFF TGTGCCAGCAGTTATGGGGGTGAGCAGTTCTTC
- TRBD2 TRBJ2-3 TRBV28 CASSWREGSTDTQYF TGTGCCAGCAGTTGGCGGGAGGGAAGCACAGATACGCAGTATTTT
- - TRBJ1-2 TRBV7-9 CASSRTGYTF TGTGCCAGCAGCAGGACAGGCTACACCTTC
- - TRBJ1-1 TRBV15 CATSRVRDKNTEAFF TGTGCCACCAGCAGAGTGCGTGACAAGAACACTGAAGCTTTCTTT
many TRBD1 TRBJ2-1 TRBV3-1 CASSEGQGFSSNEQFF TGTGCCAGCAGCGAGGGACAGGGGTTCAGTAGCAATGAGCAGTTCTTC
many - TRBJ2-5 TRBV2 CASSQDQETQYF TGTGCCAGCAGTCAGGACCAAGAGACCCAGTACTTC
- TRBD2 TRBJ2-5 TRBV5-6 CASSLYRLAGGIETQYF TGTGCCAGCAGCTTATATCGACTAGCGGGAGGGATAGAGACCCAGTACTTC
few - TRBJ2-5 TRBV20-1 CSANDEGYETQYF TGCAGTGCTAACGACGAGGGATATGAGACCCAGTACTTC
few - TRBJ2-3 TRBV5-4 CASSLAGRGDTQYF TGTGCCAGCAGCTTGGCGGGACGGGGAGATACGCAGTATTTT
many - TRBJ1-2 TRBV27 CASSPDRNYGYTF TGTGCCAGCAGTCCAGATAGAAACTATGGCTACACCTTC
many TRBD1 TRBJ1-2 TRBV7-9 CASSKPGQGGGYTF TGTGCCAGCAGCAAGCCGGGACAGGGAGGTGGCTACACCTTC
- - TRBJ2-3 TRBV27 CASKKDSAESTDTQYF TGTGCCAGCAAAAAGGACAGTGCTGAAAGCACAGATACGCAGTATTTT
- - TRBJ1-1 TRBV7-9 CASSLGFGETEAFF TGCGCCAGCAGCTTAGGGTTTGGGGAAACTGAAGCTTTCTTT
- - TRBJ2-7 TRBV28 CASSWGRGHEQYF TGTGCCAGCAGTTGGGGCAGGGGCCACGAGCAGTACTTC
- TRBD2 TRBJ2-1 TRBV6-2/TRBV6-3 CASSYSRTSGYNEQFF TGTGCCAGCAGTTACTCGAGAACTAGCGGCTACAATGAGCAGTTCTTC
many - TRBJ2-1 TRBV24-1 CATSDPWAAKPYNEQFF TGTGCCACCAGTGACCCCTGGGCCGCCAAACCTTACAATGAGCAGTTCTTC
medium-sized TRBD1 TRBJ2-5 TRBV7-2 CASSFSTGGETQYF TGTGCCAGCAGCTTCTCGACAGGGGGAGAGACCCAGTACTTC
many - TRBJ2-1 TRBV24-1 CATSDLSGASYNEQFF TGTGCCACCAGTGATTTATCGGGGGCTTCCTACAATGAGCAGTTCTTC
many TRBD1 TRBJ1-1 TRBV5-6 CASSIGTGGTEAFF TGTGCCAGCAGCATCGGGACAGGGGGGACTGAAGCTTTCTTT
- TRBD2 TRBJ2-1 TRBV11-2 CASSLEVIAGGYNEQFF TGTGCCAGCAGCTTAGAGGTCATAGCGGGAGGTTACAATGAGCAGTTCTTC
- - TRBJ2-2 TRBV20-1 CSAMRSDTGELFF TGCAGTGCTATGCGTTCGGACACCGGGGAGCTGTTTTTT
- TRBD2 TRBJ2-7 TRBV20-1 CSARVLKNAGLAGVMYEQYF TGCAGTGCTAGAGTCCTAAAAAACGCCGGACTAGCGGGAGTTATGTACGAGCAGTACTTC
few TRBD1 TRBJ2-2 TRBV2 CASSTDRGRTGELFF TGTGCCAGCAGTACGGACAGGGGGCGAACCGGGGAGCTGTTTTTT
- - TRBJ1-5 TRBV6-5 CASSSIAGGPQHF TGTGCCAGCAGTTCCATAGCCGGTGGGCCCCAGCATTTT
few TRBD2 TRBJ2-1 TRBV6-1 CASSPRGDGLAGGREQFF TGTGCCAGCAGTCCGAGAGGGGATGGACTAGCGGGGGGGAGAGAGCAGTTCTTC